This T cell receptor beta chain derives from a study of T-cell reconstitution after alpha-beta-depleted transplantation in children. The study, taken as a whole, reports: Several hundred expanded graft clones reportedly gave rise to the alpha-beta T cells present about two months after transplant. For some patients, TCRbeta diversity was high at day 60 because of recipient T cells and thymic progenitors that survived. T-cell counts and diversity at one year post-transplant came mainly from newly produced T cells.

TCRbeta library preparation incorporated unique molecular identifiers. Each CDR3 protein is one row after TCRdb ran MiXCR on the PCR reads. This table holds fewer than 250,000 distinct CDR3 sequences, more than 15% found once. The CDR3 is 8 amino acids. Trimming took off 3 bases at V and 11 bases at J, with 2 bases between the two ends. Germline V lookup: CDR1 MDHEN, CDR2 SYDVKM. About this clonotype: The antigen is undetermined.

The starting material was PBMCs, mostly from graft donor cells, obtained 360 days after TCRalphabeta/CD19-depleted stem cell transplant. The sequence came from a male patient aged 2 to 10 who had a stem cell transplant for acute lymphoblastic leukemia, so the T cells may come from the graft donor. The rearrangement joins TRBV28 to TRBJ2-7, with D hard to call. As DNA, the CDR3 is TGTGCCAGCAGTTTTAAGTACTTC. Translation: CASSFKYF. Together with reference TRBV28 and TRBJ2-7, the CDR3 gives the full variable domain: DVKVTQSSRYLVKRTGEKVFLECVQDMDHENMFWYRQDPGLGLRLIYFSYDVKMKEKGDIPEGYSVSREKKERFSLILESASTNQTSMYLCASSFKYFGPGTRLTVT.